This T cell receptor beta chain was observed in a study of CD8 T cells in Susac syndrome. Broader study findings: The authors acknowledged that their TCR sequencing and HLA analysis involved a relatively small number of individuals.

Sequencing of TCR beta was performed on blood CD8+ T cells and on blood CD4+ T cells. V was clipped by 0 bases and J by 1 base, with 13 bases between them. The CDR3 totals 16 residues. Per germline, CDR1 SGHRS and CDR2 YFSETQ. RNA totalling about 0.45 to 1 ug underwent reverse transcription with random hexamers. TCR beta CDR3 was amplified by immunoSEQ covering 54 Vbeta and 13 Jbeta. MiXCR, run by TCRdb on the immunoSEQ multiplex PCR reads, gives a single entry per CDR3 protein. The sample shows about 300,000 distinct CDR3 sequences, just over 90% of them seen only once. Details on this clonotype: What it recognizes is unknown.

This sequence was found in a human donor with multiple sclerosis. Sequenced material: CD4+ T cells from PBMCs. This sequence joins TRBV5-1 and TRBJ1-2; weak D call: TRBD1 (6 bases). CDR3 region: CASSLGGQTFNYGYTF. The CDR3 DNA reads TGCGCCAGCAGCTTGGGAGGACAGACTTTTAACTATGGCTACACCTTC.